The subject of this entry is one T cell receptor (beta chain). What it binds is not known. This record comes from a study of cytomegalovirus exposure and HLA in healthy donors. From the roughly 120-subject validation cohort, which was separate from the roughly 630-subject first cohort, the donors were drawn. Germline V gene data show CDR1 as LNHDA and CDR2 as SQIVND (reference sequence). This CDR3 region has 13 residues. V was clipped by 1 base and J by 6 bases, with 7 bases between them. General study results and limits: In vitro data verified a few CMV-associated chains as specific for CMV antigens. Cytomegalovirus status was reportedly diagnosed by the classifier with high specificity and sensitivity. According to the study, 150 to 200 TCR beta chains were cytomegalovirus-associated.

TCRdb keeps only in-frame clones here, not all; method: immunoSEQ multiplex PCR. This sample has 150,000 to 200,000 clones, with about 96% found just once. This receptor was identified in a woman younger than 35 in good health and CMV-seronegative. The sequenced sample was PBMCs. The rearrangement links TRBV19 to TRBJ2-1; perhaps TRBD2 as D (5 bases). The CDR3 protein is CASSIVRGNEQFF. The CDR3 bases are TGTGCCAGTAGTATAGTTCGGGGCAATGAGCAGTTCTTC.